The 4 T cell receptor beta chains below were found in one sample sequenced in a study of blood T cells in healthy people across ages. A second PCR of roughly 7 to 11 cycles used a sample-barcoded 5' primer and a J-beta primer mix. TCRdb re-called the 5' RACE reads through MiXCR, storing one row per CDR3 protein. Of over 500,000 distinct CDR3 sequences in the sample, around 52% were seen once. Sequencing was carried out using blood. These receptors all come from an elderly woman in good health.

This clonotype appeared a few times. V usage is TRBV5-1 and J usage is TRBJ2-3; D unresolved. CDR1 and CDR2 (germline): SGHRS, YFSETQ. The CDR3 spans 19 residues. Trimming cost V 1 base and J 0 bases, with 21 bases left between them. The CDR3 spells CASSLRDRPPTRSTDTQYF. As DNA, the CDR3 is TGCGCCAGCAGCTTGCGTGATAGACCTCCGACCCGTAGCACAGATACGCAGTATTTT.

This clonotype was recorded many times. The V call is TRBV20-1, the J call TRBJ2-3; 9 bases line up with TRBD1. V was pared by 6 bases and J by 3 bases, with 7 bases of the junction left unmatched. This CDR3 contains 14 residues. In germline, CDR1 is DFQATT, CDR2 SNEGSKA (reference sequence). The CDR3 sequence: CSAKQGARTDTQYF. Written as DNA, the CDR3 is TGCAGTGCCAAACAGGGGGCGCGGACAGATACGCAGTATTTT.

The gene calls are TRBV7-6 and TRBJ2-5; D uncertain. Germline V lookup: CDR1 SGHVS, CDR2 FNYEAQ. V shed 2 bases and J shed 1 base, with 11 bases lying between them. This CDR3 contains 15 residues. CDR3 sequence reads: CASSLNPGRQETQYF. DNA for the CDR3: TGTGCCAGCAGCTTAAACCCTGGGCGCCAAGAGACCCAGTACTTC.

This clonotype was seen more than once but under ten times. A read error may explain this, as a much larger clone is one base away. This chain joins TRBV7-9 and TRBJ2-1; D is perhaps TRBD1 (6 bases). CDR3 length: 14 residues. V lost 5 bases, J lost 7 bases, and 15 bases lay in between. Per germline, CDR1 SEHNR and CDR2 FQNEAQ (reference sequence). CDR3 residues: CASSVGTSWNEQFF. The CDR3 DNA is TGTGCCAGCAGCGTCGGGACATCGTGGAATGAGCAGTTCTTC. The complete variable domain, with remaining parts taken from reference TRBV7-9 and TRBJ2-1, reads DTGVSQNPRHKITKRGQNVTFRCDPISEHNRLYWYRQTLGQGPEFLTYFQNEAQLEKSRLLSDRFSAERPKGSFSTLEIQRTEQGDSAMYLCASSVGTSWNEQFFGPGTRLTVL.